A single sample gave rise to the 4 T cell receptor beta chains below, sequenced in a study of early stage breast cancer tumors. Repertoires were generated with immunoSEQ multiplex PCR, while TCRdb's copy carries only in-frame clones and drops some. The table includes some 8,000 clones, about 80% detected once. Source material: normal breast tissue next to the tumor. The origin of the receptors is a person between 55 and 69 years old with breast cancer.

The chain employs TRBV5-1 and TRBJ1-3; unclear D gene. V was cut by 0 bases and J by 4 bases, with 11 bases left in between. The germline CDR1 and CDR2 sequences are SGHRS and YFSETQ. The CDR3 sequence is 15 residues long. The CDR3 DNA is TGCGCCAGCAGCTTGGCCCAGGCTGCGGGAAACACCATATATTTT. Translated, it gives CASSLAQAAGNTIYF.

V and J are TRBV7-9 and TRBJ1-3, with 7 nucleotides matching TRBD1. The germline CDR1 and CDR2 sequences are SEHNR and FQNEAQ (reference sequence). Germline trimming cut 4 bases from V and 0 bases from J; bases unmatched to any gene: 6. The CDR3 has 16 amino acids. The CDR3 sequence: CASSSGQRISGNTIYF. CDR3 DNA sequence: TGTGCCAGCAGCTCGGGACAGAGGATCTCTGGAAACACCATATATTTT.

The chain joins TRBV18 to TRBJ2-2; D not resolved. The CDR3 totals 15 residues. Germline CDR1 KGHSH, CDR2 LQKENI. V was clipped by 6 bases and J by 6 bases, with 17 bases between them. This CDR3 is CASSVWAENPGELFF. CDR3 sequence (DNA): TGTGCCAGCTCGGTCTGGGCTGAGAATCCCGGGGAGCTGTTTTTT.

The genes are TRBV11-2 and TRBJ2-1, with 7 positions matching TRBD2. This CDR3 contains 16 residues. V lost 3 bases to trimming and J lost 0 bases; unmatched junction nucleotides: 5. The germline gives CDR1 SGHAT, CDR2 FQNNGV. Written as DNA, the CDR3 is TGTGCCAGCAGCTTTTCTAGCGGTAGCTCCTACAATGAGCAGTTCTTC. Protein product: CASSFSSGSSYNEQFF.